These 7 T cell receptor beta chains were all obtained from the same sample, sequenced in a study of control samples from healthy donors and cancer patients. Libraries were prepared by immunoSEQ multiplex PCR; TCRdb keeps only in-frame clonotypes and omits some of them. Among approximately 110,000 clones listed, 80% to 90% were seen once. The sample comprised blood. These receptors all come from a woman between 45 and 60 years old in good health.

This chain uses TRBV20-1 with TRBJ1-1; D is undetermined. Germline CDR1 DFQATT, CDR2 SNEGSKA (reference sequence). V shed 3 bases and J shed 5 bases, with 10 bases lying between them. The CDR3 is 12 residues long. The CDR3 DNA sequence: TGCAGTGCTAGTGGTCGGGTGACTGAAGCTTTCTTT. This codes for CSASGRVTEAFF.

The chain combines TRBV6-6 with TRBJ1-3; D uncertain. V was clipped by 8 bases and J by 3 bases, with 5 bases between them. There are 11 residues in the CDR3. The V gene's germline CDR1 is MNHNY and CDR2 SVGAGI (reference sequence). The CDR3 DNA reads TGTGCCAGCCTGGATGGAAACACCATATATTTT. Its protein product is CASLDGNTIYF.

The table lists this clone with a count of one. The chain is built from TRBV2 and TRBJ2-5, with TRBD1 matching 7 bases. The CDR3 totals 14 residues. Per the germline V gene, CDR1 is SNHLY and CDR2 is FYNNEI. Trimming at V came to 3 bases and at J to 1 base, leaving 2 bases not matched to a gene. The CDR3: CASSDWDSQETQYF. The CDR3 DNA is TGTGCCAGCAGTGATTGGGACAGCCAAGAGACCCAGTACTTC.

V gene TRBV19 combines with J gene TRBJ1-2, with 8 bases fitting TRBD1. Germline lookup yields CDR1 LNHDA and CDR2 SQIVND (reference sequence). V shed 11 bases and J 4 bases; nucleotides not matched to a gene: 9. The CDR3 is 13 residues long. CDR3 nucleotide sequence: TGTGCCGCCCAGACAGGGGAAAGCTATGGCTACACCTTC. Protein product: CAAQTGESYGYTF.

The chain uses TRBV2 and TRBJ1-1, with D hard to call. The CDR3 loop spans 16 amino acids. Germline CDR1 and CDR2: SNHLY and FYNNEI. Trimming removed 4 bases from V and 0 bases from J, with 15 bases in between. The CDR3 DNA reads TGTGCCAGCAGTGTCCCTGGAGTCAGCTTGAACACTGAAGCTTTCTTT. Its protein is CASSVPGVSLNTEAFF.

The chain employs TRBV23-1 and TRBJ2-7; tentatively, D is TRBD2 (5 bases). TRBV23-1 is classed as an ORF, of uncertain function. The V end lost 2 bases, the J end lost 5 bases, and 34 bases lay between the germline ends. The CDR3 sequence is 21 residues long. Written as DNA, the CDR3 is TGCGCCAGCAGTCAAATTCCGCCGCCGGGGTCCTCGCATCTCCTAGTTGACGAGCAGTACGTC. Translating it yields CASSQIPPPGSSHLLVDEQYV.

The chain uses TRBV10-3 and TRBJ1-6; TRBD1 matches 8 bases. The CDR3 extends over 13 amino acids. Germline V gene lookup returns CDR1 ENHRY and CDR2 SYGVKD. Trimming removed 10 bases from V and 6 bases from J; junction bases left unmatched: 5. This CDR3 is CATLGQANSPLHF. The CDR3 bases are TGTGCCACGTTGGGACAGGCTAATTCACCCCTCCACTTT.